This TCR beta chain came from a study of T cell clonality in common variable immunodeficiency. The table came from immunoSEQ multiplex PCR; TCRdb's copy has only in-frame clones and leaves some out. The sample contains some 38,000 clones, none of them singletons. With 11 bases removed from V and 3 bases from J, the gap between germline ends came to 14 bases. This CDR3 is 13 amino acids long. Germline V gene lookup returns CDR1 SNHLY and CDR2 FYNNEI. Ten or more counts support this clone. The read stops 3 residues short of the end of the CDR3; the missing end is completed from the germline J gene. Donors gave about 5 to 9 ml heparinized peripheral whole blood.

This chain joins TRBV2 and TRBJ1-5; the D is unclear. The TCR originated in a person aged 18-70 years in good health. Material for sequencing was peripheral blood mononuclear cells. This CDR3 is CAGAQAPNQPQHF. The CDR3 DNA, read in part, is TGTGCCGGAGCCCAGGCCCCCAATCAGCCC. Full variable domain (remainder filled in from reference TRBV2 and TRBJ1-5): EPEVTQTPSHQVTQMGQEVILRCVPISNHLYFYWYRQILGQKVEFLVSFYNNEISEKSEIFDDQFSVERPDGSNFTLKIRSTKLEDSAMYFCAGAQAPNQPQHFGDGTRLSIL.